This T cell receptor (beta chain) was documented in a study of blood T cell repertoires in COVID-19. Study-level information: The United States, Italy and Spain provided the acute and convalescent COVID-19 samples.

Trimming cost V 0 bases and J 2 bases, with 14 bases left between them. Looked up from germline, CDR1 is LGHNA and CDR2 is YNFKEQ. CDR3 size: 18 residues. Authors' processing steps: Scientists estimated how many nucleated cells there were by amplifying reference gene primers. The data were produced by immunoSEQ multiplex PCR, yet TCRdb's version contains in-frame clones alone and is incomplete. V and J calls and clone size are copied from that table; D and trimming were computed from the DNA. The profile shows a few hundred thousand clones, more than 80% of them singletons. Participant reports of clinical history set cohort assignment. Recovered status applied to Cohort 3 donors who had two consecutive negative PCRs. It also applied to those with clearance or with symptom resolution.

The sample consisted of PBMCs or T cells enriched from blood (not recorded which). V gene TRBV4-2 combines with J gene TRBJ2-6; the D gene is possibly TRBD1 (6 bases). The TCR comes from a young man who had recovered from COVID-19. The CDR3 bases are TGTGCCAGCAGCCAAGAAAGCCAGGGGCAAGCTGGGGCCAACGTCCTGACTTTC. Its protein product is CASSQESQGQAGANVLTF.